A selection of T cell receptor beta chains follows, all from one sample in a study of T cells in Graves' hyperthyroidism and ophthalmopathy. TCRdb recomputed calls from the multiplex PCR reads with MiXCR, one row per CDR3 protein. The sample includes approximately 400,000 distinct CDR3 sequences, 15% to 19% of them seen just once. Sequenced material: blood. Receptors were obtained from a woman aged 18-29 years with Graves' hyperthyroidism that later progressed to Graves' ophthalmopathy. Each CDR3 is given with its conserved first and last residue. D genes are given only for firm matches. Clone size, where shown, is once, few, many, or a class for clones that have expanded.

j_call,clone_size,v_call,d_call,cdr3_aa,cdr3_nt
TRBJ2-2,few,TRBV9,NA,CASSVGRLTGELFF,TGTGCCAGCAGCGTAGGTCGCCTTACCGGGGAGCTGTTTTTT
TRBJ1-1,NA,TRBV27,NA,CASSTGDEAFF,TGTGCCAGCAGTACCGGGGACGAAGCTTTCTTT
TRBJ1-3,NA,TRBV7-8,NA,CASSLERALGNTIYF,TGTGCCAGCAGCTTAGAACGGGCTCTAGGAAACACCATATATTTT
TRBJ2-3,few,TRBV20-1,TRBD2,CSASPAVAGADTQYF,TGCAGTGCTAGTCCAGCGGTAGCGGGGGCAGATACGCAGTATTTT
TRBJ2-2,NA,TRBV6-2/TRBV6-3,NA,CASSDIFGAGELFF,TGTGCCAGCAGTGACATCTTCGGGGCCGGGGAGCTGTTTTTT
TRBJ2-3,many,TRBV2,NA,CAGRLGATDTQYF,TGTGCCGGCCGACTGGGAGCCACAGATACGCAGTATTTT
TRBJ1-4,few,TRBV5-6,NA,CASSLRRGKAELFF,TGTGCCAGCAGCTTGAGGCGGGGGAAGGCGGAACTGTTTTTT
TRBJ1-4,few,TRBV28,NA,CADSPPPNEKLFF,TGTGCCGACAGTCCTCCCCCCAACGAAAAACTGTTTTTT
TRBJ1-1,many,TRBV3-1,NA,CASRHRDSPYTEAFF,TGTGCCAGCAGACACCGGGACTCACCTTACACTGAAGCTTTCTTT
TRBJ2-7,many,TRBV13,TRBD2,CASSEGLAGYEQYF,TGTGCCAGCAGCGAGGGACTAGCTGGCTACGAGCAGTACTTC
TRBJ2-3,few,TRBV10-3,NA,CAISDSSLTDTQYF,TGTGCCATCAGTGACTCGAGTCTCACAGATACGCAGTATTTT
TRBJ2-7,many,TRBV15,TRBD2,CATRSKLAAYEQYF,TGTGCCACCAGAAGCAAACTAGCGGCCTACGAGCAGTACTTC
TRBJ2-7,NA,TRBV5-5,TRBD2,CASSLYSPGLGDYEQYF,TGTGCCAGCAGCTTATATAGTCCGGGACTAGGGGACTACGAGCAGTACTTC
TRBJ2-7,many,TRBV4-2,NA,CASSQTTGFGYEQYF,TGTGCCAGCAGCCAAACGACCGGCTTCGGGTACGAGCAGTACTTC
TRBJ2-1,many,TRBV11-3,NA,CASSPPTLIEQFF,TGTGCCAGCAGCCCACCGACCCTTATTGAGCAGTTCTTC
TRBJ1-5,many,TRBV20-1,NA,CSAKRGGVNQPQHF,TGCAGTGCTAAGAGAGGGGGTGTCAATCAGCCCCAGCATTTT
TRBJ2-3,many,TRBV7-2,TRBD2,CASSPYRLAGGPGATQYF,TGTGCCAGCAGCCCATATCGGCTAGCGGGAGGCCCAGGGGCTACGCAGTATTTT
TRBJ2-5,many,TRBV7-2,NA,CASRTSWSGQETQYF,TGTGCCAGCAGGACTTCTTGGAGCGGACAAGAGACCCAGTACTTC
TRBJ1-3,many,TRBV30,NA,CAWSGPGYSGNTIYF,TGTGCCTGGAGTGGGCCCGGCTACTCTGGAAACACCATATATTTT
TRBJ1-3,few,TRBV30,NA,CAWRVSGNTIYF,TGTGCCTGGAGGGTATCCGGAAACACCATATATTTT
TRBJ1-1,few,TRBV7-3,NA,CASSLKAVGVTMNTEAFF,TGTGCCAGCAGCTTAAAGGCGGTAGGGGTTACGATGAACACTGAAGCTTTCTTT
TRBJ1-2,many,TRBV20-1,NA,CSARYRDRWGYGYTF,TGCAGTGCCCGCTACCGGGACCGATGGGGCTATGGCTACACCTTC
TRBJ2-1,many,TRBV20-1,TRBD2,CSASPPPLLAGGGQFF,TGCAGTGCTAGTCCCCCTCCCTTACTAGCGGGAGGAGGGCAGTTCTTC
TRBJ1-1,many,TRBV7-6,NA,CASSPLASNTEAFF,TGTGCCAGCAGCCCCCTTGCCTCGAACACTGAAGCTTTCTTT
TRBJ2-1,many,TRBV2,TRBD2,CASSGIVAGYNEQFF,TGTGCCAGCAGTGGGATAGTAGCGGGCTACAATGAGCAGTTCTTC
TRBJ2-1,many,TRBV28,TRBD1,CASSNLGQGTRDEQFF,TGTGCCAGCAGCAACTTAGGACAGGGGACGCGAGATGAGCAGTTCTTC
TRBJ2-2,NA,TRBV6-5,NA,CASSYGGRGLSTGELFF,TGTGCCAGCAGTTACGGGGGGCGGGGGCTCAGCACCGGGGAGCTGTTTTTT
TRBJ1-4,few,TRBV2,NA,CASSGGGNEKLFF,TGTGCCAGCAGTGGGGGAGGGAATGAAAAACTGTTTTTT
TRBJ2-3,NA,TRBV2,NA,CASRGGWDTQYF,TGTGCCAGCAGAGGGGGGTGGGATACGCAGTATTTT
TRBJ2-1,NA,TRBV7-2,NA,CASSLDRLASYNEQFF,TGTGCCAGCAGCTTAGATCGGCTAGCCAGCTACAATGAGCAGTTCTTC
TRBJ1-2,many,TRBV6-1,TRBD1,CASRSSGTANYGYTF,TGTGCCAGCAGGTCCTCCGGGACAGCTAACTATGGCTACACCTTC
TRBJ2-1,many,TRBV11-3,NA,CASSLVQTTIDEQFF,TGTGCCAGCAGCTTAGTACAGACGACAATCGATGAGCAGTTCTTC
TRBJ2-3,NA,TRBV5-1,TRBD2,CASSLWGSGLALTDTQYF,TGCGCCAGCAGCTTGTGGGGCTCGGGACTAGCGCTCACAGATACGCAGTATTTT
TRBJ1-2,many,TRBV6-1,NA,CASSLAGVIGGYTF,TGTGCCAGCAGCCTAGCAGGGGTAATAGGGGGCTACACCTTC
TRBJ2-1,NA,TRBV19,NA,CASSRERDNEQFF,TGTGCCAGTAGCCGGGAGCGTGACAATGAGCAGTTCTTC
TRBJ2-1,NA,TRBV20-1,TRBD2,CSARSLAGGVYNEQFF,TGCAGTGCTAGATCCCTGGCGGGAGGGGTTTACAATGAGCAGTTCTTC
TRBJ2-1,NA,TRBV9,NA,CASSVVGGSYNEQFF,TGTGCCAGCAGCGTAGTAGGGGGGAGTTACAATGAGCAGTTCTTC
TRBJ2-7,many,TRBV6-1,TRBD1,CASSTRTGGAYEQYF,TGTGCCAGCAGTACCCGGACAGGGGGTGCCTACGAGCAGTACTTC
TRBJ2-2,few,TRBV7-2,NA,CASSPGVSTGELFF,TGTGCCAGCAGCCCGGGCGTGTCCACCGGGGAGCTGTTTTTT
TRBJ1-3,few,TRBV7-3,NA,CASSLTSLGNTIYF,TGTGCCAGCAGCTTAACTTCACTAGGAAACACCATATATTTT
TRBJ2-5,NA,TRBV5-1,TRBD2,CASSFSPGGGETQYF,TGCGCCAGCAGTTTCTCTCCCGGCGGGGGAGAGACCCAGTACTTC
TRBJ2-1,many,TRBV7-2,NA,CASSWRGKLINEQFF,TGTGCCAGCAGCTGGCGGGGCAAGCTCATCAATGAGCAGTTCTTC
TRBJ2-1,few,TRBV5-4,TRBD2,CASSRKLAAGDEQFF,TGTGCCAGCAGCCGCAAACTAGCGGCCGGGGATGAGCAGTTCTTC
TRBJ2-7,many,TRBV20-1,NA,CSARDSTYEQYF,TGCAGTGCTAGGGACTCGACCTACGAGCAGTACTTC
TRBJ1-2,many,TRBV27,NA,CASSLSLRGPTNYGYTF,TGTGCCAGCAGTTTATCCCTGAGGGGCCCTACTAACTATGGCTACACCTTC
TRBJ2-7,many,TRBV28,NA,CASSLTAYEQYF,TGTGCCAGCAGTTTAACAGCCTACGAGCAGTACTTC
TRBJ2-1,many,TRBV5-1,TRBD2,CASSSPSSGSFYNEQFF,TGCGCCAGCAGCTCCCCCTCTAGCGGGAGTTTCTACAATGAGCAGTTCTTC
TRBJ2-6,NA,TRBV12-3/TRBV12-4,NA,CASSDRREWGANVLTF,TGTGCCAGCAGTGACAGAAGGGAGTGGGGGGCCAACGTCCTGACTTTC
TRBJ1-2,few,TRBV15,NA,CATSPGLEGYTF,TGTGCCACCAGCCCAGGGTTGGAGGGCTACACCTTC
TRBJ2-3,many,TRBV5-1,NA,CASSLDSGPSTDTQYF,TGCGCCAGCAGCTTGGATTCAGGGCCTAGCACAGATACGCAGTATTTT
TRBJ2-3,many,TRBV20-1,TRBD2,CSALTSGGSTDTQYF,TGCAGTGCTTTGACTAGCGGTGGAAGCACAGATACGCAGTATTTT
TRBJ2-1,NA,TRBV19,NA,CASSPSGRGTGTYNEQFF,TGTGCCAGTAGTCCCTCGGGACGGGGTACGGGTACCTACAATGAGCAGTTCTTC
TRBJ2-7,NA,TRBV5-1,TRBD1,CASSSGQAEDPYEQYF,TGCGCCAGCAGCTCCGGACAGGCCGAAGATCCCTACGAGCAGTACTTC
TRBJ1-5,NA,TRBV4-1,NA,CASSQDWTGNQPQHF,TGCGCCAGCAGCCAAGACTGGACCGGGAATCAGCCCCAGCATTTT
TRBJ1-2,many,TRBV20-1,TRBD1,CSATLKQTGSYTF,TGCAGTGCTACTCTTAAACAGACAGGGAGCTACACCTTC
TRBJ1-6,NA,TRBV28,NA,CASSLVFNSPLHF,TGTGCCAGCAGTTTGGTTTTCAATTCACCCCTCCACTTT
TRBJ2-3,NA,TRBV5-8,NA,CASSLAVAGGDTQYF,TGTGCCAGCAGCTTGGCGGTCGCAGGGGGGGATACGCAGTATTTT
TRBJ2-7,many,TRBV11-2,NA,CASSLDGIWTTNSLPYEQYF,TGTGCCAGCAGCTTAGATGGGATCTGGACTACAAATTCCTTGCCCTACGAGCAGTACTTC
TRBJ1-5,many,TRBV2,NA,CASSAFSGGYSNQPQHF,TGTGCCAGCAGTGCGTTTTCGGGGGGGTATAGCAATCAGCCCCAGCATTTT